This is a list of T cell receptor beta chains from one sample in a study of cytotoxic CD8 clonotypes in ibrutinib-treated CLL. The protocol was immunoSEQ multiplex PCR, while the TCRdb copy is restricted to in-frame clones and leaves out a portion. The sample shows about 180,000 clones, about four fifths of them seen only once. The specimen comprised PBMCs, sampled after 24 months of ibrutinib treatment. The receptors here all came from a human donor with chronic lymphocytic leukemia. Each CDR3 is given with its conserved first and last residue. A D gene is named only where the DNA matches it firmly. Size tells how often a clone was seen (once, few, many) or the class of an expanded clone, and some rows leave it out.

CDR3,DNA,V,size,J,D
CASSVADRQATYGYTF,TGTGCCAGCAGCGTAGCCGACCGACAGGCCACCTATGGCTACACCTTC,TRBV9,.,TRBJ1-2,.
CASSFSLPRPTEYNEQFF,TGTGCCAGCTCATTTAGTCTCCCTAGACCCACCGAGTACAATGAGCAGTTCTTC,TRBV18,.,TRBJ2-1,.
CASSIGTGSFVAYNEQFF,TGTGCCAGTAGTATAGGGACAGGGTCGTTTGTTGCCTACAATGAGCAGTTCTTC,TRBV19,few,TRBJ2-1,TRBD1
CASSSDGRLNQPQHF,TGCGCCAGCAGCAGTGACGGGAGGCTTAATCAGCCCCAGCATTTT,TRBV4-3,.,TRBJ1-5,.
CASSSLKMDRGESNQPQHF,TGTGCCAGCAGCTCTTTAAAAATGGACAGGGGGGAATCCAATCAGCCCCAGCATTTT,TRBV7-2,.,TRBJ1-5,TRBD1
CASRLVRTSTDTQYF,TGTGCCAGCAGACTAGTCAGGACTAGCACAGATACGCAGTATTTT,TRBV6-1,.,TRBJ2-3,.
CASSSYRGSGAEAFF,TGTGCCAGCAGCTCTTACAGGGGGTCGGGAGCTGAAGCTTTCTTT,TRBV11-2,once,TRBJ1-1,TRBD1
CASSMGLAGTTDTQYF,TGTGCCAGCAGCATGGGACTAGCGGGAACCACAGATACGCAGTATTTT,TRBV11-3,.,TRBJ2-3,TRBD2
CASRSSGRGPGELFF,TGTGCCAGCAGATCTAGCGGGAGGGGACCCGGGGAGCTGTTTTTT,TRBV28,.,TRBJ2-2,TRBD2
CASREHPRDLFF,TGTGCCAGCAGAGAACACCCCCGGGACCTGTTTTTT,TRBV6-1,.,TRBJ1-4,.
CASSPYLERDGYTF,TGTGCCAGCAGCCCTTATCTCGAACGGGATGGCTACACCTTC,TRBV5-8,once,TRBJ1-2,.
CASSYQRGRGTEAFF,TGTGCCAGCAGTTACCAAAGGGGGCGCGGGACTGAAGCTTTCTTT,TRBV6-5,.,TRBJ1-1,TRBD1
CASSPYTRGQGADEQYF,TGCGCCAGCAGCCCCTATACAAGGGGACAGGGGGCGGACGAGCAGTACTTC,TRBV5-1,.,TRBJ2-7,TRBD1
CASSLEAQGISGANVLTF,TGTGCCAGCAGCCTGGAGGCACAGGGAATCTCTGGGGCCAACGTCCTGACTTTC,TRBV5-4,.,TRBJ2-6,.
CASSPQGAIGAFF,TGTGCCAGCAGTCCTCAGGGGGCGATCGGCGCTTTCTTT,TRBV7-2,.,TRBJ1-1,TRBD1
CASSTAGRNLNEQYF,TGTGCCAGCAGCACAGCGGGGAGAAACCTAAACGAGCAGTACTTC,TRBV7-2,few,TRBJ2-7,TRBD2
CASSPTPQYEQYF,TGTGCCAGCAGCCCAACCCCACAGTACGAGCAGTACTTC,TRBV7-2,.,TRBJ2-7,.
CASSLISTGELFF,TGTGCCAGCAGCTTAATAAGCACCGGGGAGCTGTTTTTT,TRBV7-9,.,TRBJ2-2,.
CASSLSPGQLAEQYF,TGCGCCAGCAGCTTGTCCCCGGGACAGCTCGCCGAGCAGTACTTC,TRBV5-1,few,TRBJ2-7,TRBD1
CASSSSGGNTIYF,TGCGCCAGCAGTTCCTCAGGGGGAAACACCATATATTTT,TRBV10-1,.,TRBJ1-3,.
CASSPPATEYEQYF,TGTGCCAGCTCACCACCCGCAACAGAATACGAGCAGTACTTC,TRBV18,.,TRBJ2-7,.
CASGKDRVGEKLFF,TGTGCCAGCGGAAAGGACAGGGTTGGTGAAAAACTGTTTTTT,TRBV11-2,.,TRBJ1-4,TRBD1
CASSSLGGAGDTQYF,TGTGCCAGCAGCTCCCTGGGGGGGGCCGGAGATACGCAGTATTTT,TRBV11-2,.,TRBJ2-3,.
CASSLVVTSGSHEQYF,TGCGCCAGCAGCTTGGTAGTGACTAGCGGGAGCCACGAGCAGTACTTC,TRBV5-1,.,TRBJ2-7,TRBD2
CASSETSGISYEQYF,TGTGCCAGCAGTGAGACTAGCGGGATCAGCTACGAGCAGTACTTC,TRBV9,.,TRBJ2-7,TRBD2
CSVERRESTYNEQFF,TGCAGCGTTGAACGGCGGGAGTCCACCTACAATGAGCAGTTCTTC,TRBV29-1,.,TRBJ2-1,TRBD2
CASSYRGPISYEQYF,TGTGCCAGCAGTTACAGGGGGCCCATCTCCTACGAGCAGTACTTC,TRBV6-6,.,TRBJ2-7,TRBD1
CSVDVAGAYEQYF,TGCAGCGTTGACGTAGCGGGTGCCTACGAGCAGTACTTC,TRBV29-1,.,TRBJ2-7,TRBD2
CASRTGLQETQYF,TGTGCCAGCAGAACGGGACTTCAAGAGACCCAGTACTTC,TRBV6-5,once,TRBJ2-5,.
CASMWARGTEAFF,TGTGCCAGCATGTGGGCCCGGGGCACTGAAGCTTTCTTT,TRBV27,.,TRBJ1-1,.
CASRGSWNTGELFF,TGTGCCAGCCGCGGGAGTTGGAACACCGGGGAGCTGTTTTTT,TRBV9,.,TRBJ2-2,TRBD2
CASVHRVVYGYTF,TGTGCCAGCGTACACAGGGTGGTCTATGGCTACACCTTC,TRBV9,.,TRBJ1-2,.
CASSNRTGVSEQFF,TGTGCCAGCTCAAACAGGACAGGGGTGTCTGAGCAGTTCTTC,TRBV11-2,.,TRBJ2-1,TRBD1
CSVEVGYTEAFF,TGCAGCGTTGAGGTGGGCTATACTGAAGCTTTCTTT,TRBV29-1,.,TRBJ1-1,.
CASRQESGVGEGQFF,TGCGCCAGCAGACAAGAGAGTGGGGTCGGCGAGGGGCAGTTCTTC,TRBV4-3,.,TRBJ2-1,.
CASSLGQGSYEQYF,TGCGCCAGCAGCTTGGGGCAGGGCTCCTACGAGCAGTACTTC,TRBV5-1,once,TRBJ2-7,.
CASSYRTGGFSGNTIYF,TGTGCCAGCAGCTACAGGACAGGGGGCTTTTCTGGAAACACCATATATTTT,TRBV5-6,.,TRBJ1-3,TRBD1
CASSVAGKGRNEQYF,TGTGCCAGCAGCGTAGCGGGAAAAGGACGGAACGAGCAGTACTTC,TRBV5-4,once,TRBJ2-7,TRBD2
CASSPGTSGREFF,TGTGCCAGCAGTCCCGGGACTAGCGGCCGCGAGTTCTTC,TRBV25-1,once,TRBJ2-1,TRBD2
CACRQGNEKLFF,TGTGCCTGCCGACAGGGGAATGAAAAACTGTTTTTT,TRBV6-6,.,TRBJ1-4,TRBD1
CAWGPRGYGYTF,TGTGCCTGGGGACCTCGGGGGTATGGCTACACCTTC,TRBV7-9,.,TRBJ1-2,.
CASSFPPTSGEPQETQYF,TGTGCCAGCAGCTTTCCCCCGACTAGCGGGGAACCTCAAGAGACCCAGTACTTC,TRBV11-3,.,TRBJ2-5,TRBD2
CASSNGELKTDEQFF,TGTGCCAGTAGTAACGGGGAGCTAAAGACGGATGAGCAGTTCTTC,TRBV19,.,TRBJ2-1,.
CASSDGRDYEQYF,TGTGCCAGCAGTGATGGCAGGGACTACGAGCAGTACTTC,TRBV2,.,TRBJ2-7,.
CASSDPGTVDYGYTF,TGTGCCAGTAGTGACCCCGGGACAGTGGACTATGGCTACACCTTC,TRBV19,.,TRBJ1-2,TRBD1
CASSYNEQFF,TGTGCCAGCAGCTACAATGAGCAGTTCTTC,TRBV7-9,.,TRBJ2-1,.
CASSSSTGSYNEQFF,TGTGCCAGCAGCTCTTCGACAGGCTCCTACAATGAGCAGTTCTTC,TRBV5-4,.,TRBJ2-1,.
CASSTTGGGNQPQHF,TGTGCCAGCAGCACCACCGGGGGGGGCAATCAGCCCCAGCATTTT,TRBV21-1,.,TRBJ1-5,.
CSARTGGAMVF,TGCAGTGCTAGAACAGGTGGGGCTATGGTCTTC,TRBV20-1,.,TRBJ2-1,.
CASSYGLDGYNSPLHF,TGTGCCAGCAGTTATGGTTTGGACGGCTATAATTCACCCCTCCACTTT,TRBV6-5,.,TRBJ1-6,.
CAWSPGYEQYF,TGTGCCTGGAGTCCTGGCTACGAGCAGTACTTC,TRBV30,.,TRBJ2-7,.
CASSFLGSGAGNEQFF,TGTGCCAGCAGCTTCTTAGGTAGCGGGGCCGGCAATGAGCAGTTCTTC,TRBV5-6,.,TRBJ2-1,TRBD2
CATSRDSRGNGYTF,TGTGCCACCAGCAGAGATAGCAGGGGAAATGGCTACACCTTC,TRBV15,.,TRBJ1-2,.
CASSFALRDTEAFF,TGTGCCAGCAGCTTTGCCCTTCGAGACACTGAAGCTTTCTTT,TRBV7-3,.,TRBJ1-1,.
CASSISASYNEQFF,TGTGCCAGCAGCATTAGCGCGTCCTACAATGAGCAGTTCTTC,TRBV7-9,.,TRBJ2-1,.
CASSRGDSRNQPQHF,TGTGCCAGCAGCAGAGGGGACAGCCGCAATCAGCCCCAGCATTTT,TRBV9,.,TRBJ1-5,TRBD1